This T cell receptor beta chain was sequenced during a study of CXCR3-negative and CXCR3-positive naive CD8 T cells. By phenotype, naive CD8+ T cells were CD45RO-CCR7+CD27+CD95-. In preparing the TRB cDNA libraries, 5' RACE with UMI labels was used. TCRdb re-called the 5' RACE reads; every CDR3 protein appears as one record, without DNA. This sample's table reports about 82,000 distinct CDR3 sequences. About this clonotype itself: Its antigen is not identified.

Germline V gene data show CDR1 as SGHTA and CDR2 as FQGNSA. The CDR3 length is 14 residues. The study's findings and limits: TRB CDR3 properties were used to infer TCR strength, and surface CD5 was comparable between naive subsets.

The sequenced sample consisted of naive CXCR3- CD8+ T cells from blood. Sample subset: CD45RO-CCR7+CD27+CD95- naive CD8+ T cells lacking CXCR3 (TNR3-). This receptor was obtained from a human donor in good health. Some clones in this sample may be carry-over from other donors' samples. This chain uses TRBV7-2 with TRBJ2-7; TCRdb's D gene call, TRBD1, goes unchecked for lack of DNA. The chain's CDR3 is CASSPYRGAYEQYF.